This entry lists 20 T cell receptor beta chains sequenced from one sample in a study of spatial heterogeneity in lung cancer. Study-level results: Counts of expanded alpha and beta TCRs within tumors tracked the tumor nonsynonymous mutation count.

MiXCR, applied by TCRdb to the 5' RACE reads, yields one record per CDR3 protein. The sample includes about 16,000 distinct CDR3 sequences, roughly 6% of them seen just once. Time point reported: sample taken at primary tumor resection. Which antigens these TCRs recognize remains unknown. The sequencing here drew on lung tumor tissue, taken at surgery. These receptor sequences come from a female donor with early-stage non-small cell lung cancer.

This clonotype was detected many times. The rearrangement joins TRBV20-1 to TRBJ1-1; D is perhaps TRBD1 (5 bases). The CDR3 has 15 amino acids. V dropped 1 base and J dropped 10 bases, with 22 bases sitting between them. Germline V gives CDR1 DFQATT, CDR2 SNEGSKA (reference sequence). Here the CDR3 reads CSARAKSLGTELAFF. CDR3 nucleotides: TGCAGTGCTAGAGCTAAATCGCTAGGGACCGAGTTAGCTTTCTTT.

This clonotype was seen at least ten times. Without the conserved terminal phenylalanine or tryptophan, this CDR3 likely stems from a read error. No DNA is shown, since the ends of the CDR3 on it are uncertain; the CDR3 is the one TCRdb lists. This rearrangement joins TRBV7-8 to TRBJ2-5; TRBD1, the table's D call, lacks a check against the DNA. The germline CDR1 and CDR2 sequences are SGHVS and FQNEAQ. 11 amino acids form the CDR3, both terminal residues included. Here the CDR3 reads CASSKGQGFFL.

This clonotype was seen at least ten times. The chain couples TRBV29-1 to TRBJ2-7; 7 positions match TRBD2. CDR3 length: 13 amino acids. Germline values: CDR1 SQVTM, CDR2 ANQGSEA. The V segment lost 7 bases and the J segment 7 bases; nucleotides outside the gene matches: 13. As DNA, the CDR3 is TGCAGCGGGTCCAAGGGGCAGGGAGGGGAGCAGTACTTC. Residues: CSGSKGQGGEQYF.

V usage is TRBV20-1 and J usage is TRBJ2-7; D remains unclear. Germline assignment: CDR1 DFQATT and CDR2 SNEGSKA (reference sequence). The CDR3 extends over 14 amino acids. V was cut by 2 bases and J by 2 bases, with 13 bases left in between. The CDR3 coding sequence is TGCAGTGCTAGATTTCCCTTCCCCCCCTACGAGCAGTACTTC. Protein product: CSARFPFPPYEQYF.

This clonotype was counted between two and nine times. A read error may account for a junction end that differs from germline. This chain connects TRBV2 to TRBJ1-1; 8 bases match TRBD1. From germline, CDR1 is SNHLY and CDR2 FYNNEI. The CDR3 spans 13 residues. DNA of the CDR3: TGTGCCCGCAGTGGGGGACAGGCGTTGGGAGCTTTCTTT. Its protein is CARSGGQALGAFF.

This clonotype was seen many times. CDR3 DNA: TGTGCCAGCAGTACACAGGGGACCAAAAACATTCAGTACTTC. Translating it yields CASSTQGTKNIQYF. This chain links TRBV12-3 or TRBV12-4 with TRBJ2-4; 7 bases align to TRBD1. The CDR3 is 14 amino acids. J gave up 2 bases and V 5 bases, and 3 bases lay outside the gene matches.

This clonotype was seen ten or more times. V and J are TRBV11-2 and TRBJ2-5, with no clear D. The ends were cut back, 0 bases at V and 3 bases at J, with 8 bases in the middle. Germline V lookup: CDR1 SGHAT, CDR2 FQNNGV. CDR3 length: 14 residues. The chain's CDR3 is CASSLELPKETQYF. The CDR3 DNA reads as TGTGCCAGCAGCTTAGAACTTCCGAAAGAGACCCAGTACTTC. Based on the CDR3 plus reference TRBV11-2 and TRBJ2-5, the full variable domain is EAGVAQSPRYKIIEKRQSVAFWCNPISGHATLYWYQQILGQGPKLLIQFQNNGVVDDSQLPKDRFSAERLKGVDSTLKIQPAKLEDSAVYLCASSLELPKETQYFGPGTRLLVL.

This clonotype was seen many times. The CDR3 nucleotides are TGTGCCAGTCAGGGGCAACCAGACTACGAGCAGTACTTC. Translating it yields CASQGQPDYEQYF. This chain uses TRBV28 with TRBJ2-7, with D perhaps TRBD1 (6 bases). This CDR3 has 13 amino acids. Germline CDR1 MDHEN, CDR2 SYDVKM. The V gene lost 9 bases and the J gene lost 3 bases, with 15 bases spanning the gap.

This clonotype was detected many times. The chain recombines TRBV5-1 with TRBJ2-1, with 7 nucleotides matching TRBD1. In germline, CDR1 is SGHRS, CDR2 YFSETQ. After removal of 1 base from V and 6 bases from J, the junction contained 7 bases not matched to a gene. This CDR3 is 15 amino acids long. CDR3 loop: CASSLNSGGINEQFF. In DNA, the CDR3 is TGCGCCAGCAGCTTGAATTCAGGGGGTATCAATGAGCAGTTCTTC.

This clonotype was detected many times. The rearrangement links TRBV2 to TRBJ2-1; D gene ambiguous. The CDR3 is 15 amino acids. In germline, CDR1 is SNHLY, CDR2 FYNNEI. Trimming shortened V by 2 bases and J by 4 bases, and 12 bases separated the two germline ends. The CDR3 sequence is CASSEIRGRYNEQFF. The CDR3 DNA sequence: TGTGCCAGCAGTGAAATCCGTGGCAGGTACAATGAGCAGTTCTTC.

This clonotype has a count of ten or more. J is TRBJ2-5 and V is TRBV6-9, with 8 bases aligning to TRBD2. The germline V gene encodes CDR1 MNHGY and CDR2 SVAAGI. The CDR3 length is 14 residues. V lost 3 bases, J lost 4 bases, and 4 bases stayed unmatched. The CDR3 loop is CASSYGTSPETQYF. CDR3 in DNA: TGTGCCAGCAGTTACGGGACTAGTCCAGAGACCCAGTACTTC.

The sample holds many counts of this clonotype. The rearrangement links TRBV7-9 to TRBJ1-2; 8 nucleotides agree with TRBD1. This CDR3 is built from 12 residues. Looked up from germline, CDR1 is SEHNR and CDR2 is FQNEAQ (reference sequence). Trimming at V came to 4 bases and at J to 8 bases, leaving 3 bases not matched to a gene. CDR3 in amino acids: CASSWTGKGYTF. The DNA of the CDR3 is TGTGCCAGCAGCTGGACAGGGAAAGGCTACACCTTC.

This clonotype was seen ten or more times. The rearrangement uses TRBV5-1 and TRBJ2-3; TRBD2 agrees at 9 bases. This CDR3 has 14 residues. V was clipped by 4 bases and J by 3 bases; unmatched bases: 3. Germline V lookup: CDR1 SGHRS, CDR2 YFSETQ. CDR3 amino acids: CASSRLAETDTQYF. CDR3 bases: TGCGCCAGCAGCAGACTAGCGGAAACAGATACGCAGTATTTT. Drawing the rest from reference TRBV5-1 and TRBJ2-3, the complete variable domain is KAGVTQTPRYLIKTRGQQVTLSCSPISGHRSVSWYQQTPGQGLQFLFEYFSETQRNKGNFPGRFSGRQFSNSRSEMNVSTLELGDSALYLCASSRLAETDTQYFGPGTRLTVL.

This clonotype was seen many times. The chain employs TRBV29-1 and TRBJ1-2, with 11 positions matching TRBD1. CDR3 length: 15 residues. The germline V gene encodes CDR1 SQVTM and CDR2 ANQGSEA. V lost 2 bases and J lost 7; bases outside the gene matches: 9. This chain's CDR3 is CSVETGTGGFVGYTF. DNA of the CDR3: TGCAGCGTTGAAACCGGGACAGGGGGATTTGTTGGCTACACCTTC.

The genes are TRBV5-1 and TRBJ2-2, with 12 bases lining up with TRBD1. The CDR3 runs 19 residues. V dropped 4 bases and J dropped 2; count of bases not matched to a gene: 12. Per germline, CDR1 SGHRS and CDR2 YFSETQ. CDR3 sequence reads: CASSTYPGQGAQNTGELFF. In nucleotides, the CDR3 is TGCGCCAGCAGCACTTACCCGGGACAGGGGGCGCAAAACACCGGGGAGCTGTTTTTT.

Ten or more counts support this clonotype. V gene TRBV29-1 combines with J gene TRBJ1-4, with D uncertain. Germline V gives CDR1 SQVTM, CDR2 ANQGSEA. Trimming removed 7 bases at V and 8 bases at J, with 11 bases between. This CDR3 comprises 11 residues. The CDR3 region has the DNA TGCAGCGCCGTAACTCGGGAAAAACTGTTTTTT. The encoded protein is CSAVTREKLFF.

This clonotype was counted ten times or more. The chain combines TRBV12-3 or TRBV12-4 with TRBJ2-1, with TRBD2 matching over 9 bases. The V and J ends lost 4 bases and 5 bases, in that order; junction bases with no gene match: 6. This CDR3 is built from 15 residues. CDR3: CASSWGLAANNEQFF. The CDR3 region has the DNA TGTGCCAGCAGTTGGGGACTAGCCGCCAACAATGAGCAGTTCTTC.

Ten or more counts support this clonotype. The chain carries TRBV20-1 and TRBJ2-1, with TRBD2 matching 11 bases. V shed 4 bases and J 6 bases; nucleotides not matched to a gene: 2. The CDR3 runs to 13 residues. Germline CDR1 and CDR2: DFQATT and SNEGSKA (reference sequence). CDR3 loop: CSATGLAVNEQFF. The CDR3 nucleotides are TGCAGTGCTACGGGACTAGCGGTCAATGAGCAGTTCTTC.

The V and J genes are TRBV30 and TRBJ2-3; D possibly corresponds to TRBD2 (6 bases). The CDR3 loop spans 13 amino acids. Trimming shortened V by 2 bases and J by 4 bases, and 10 bases separated the two germline ends. Germline V gene sequence: CDR1 GTSNPN, CDR2 SVGIG (reference sequence). CDR3 region: CAWSRREADTQYF. CDR3 bases: TGTGCCTGGAGTAGGAGGGAAGCAGATACGCAGTATTTT.

This clonotype was observed at least ten times. This rearrangement joins TRBV20-1 to TRBJ1-1; D is unresolved. Germline V lookup: CDR1 DFQATT, CDR2 SNEGSKA (reference sequence). This CDR3 has 15 amino acids. V dropped 0 bases and J dropped 1 base, with 12 bases sitting between them. The DNA for the CDR3 is TGCAGTGCTAGAGATCCACGGGCCTCGAACACTGAAGCTTTCTTT. As protein: CSARDPRASNTEAFF.